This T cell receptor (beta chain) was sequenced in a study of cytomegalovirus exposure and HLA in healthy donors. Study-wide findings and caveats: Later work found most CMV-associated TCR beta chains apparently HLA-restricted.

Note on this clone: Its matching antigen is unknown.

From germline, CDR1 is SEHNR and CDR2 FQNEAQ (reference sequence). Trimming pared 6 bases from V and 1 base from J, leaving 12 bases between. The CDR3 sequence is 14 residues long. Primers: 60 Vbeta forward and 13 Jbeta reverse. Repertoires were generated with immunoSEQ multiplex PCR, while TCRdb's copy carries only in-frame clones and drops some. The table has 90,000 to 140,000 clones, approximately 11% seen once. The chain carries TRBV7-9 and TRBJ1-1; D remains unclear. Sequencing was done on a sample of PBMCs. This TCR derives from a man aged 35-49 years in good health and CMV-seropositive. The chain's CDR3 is CASRPGLPNTEAFF. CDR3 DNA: TGTGCCAGCAGACCAGGACTGCCGAACACTGAAGCTTTCTTT. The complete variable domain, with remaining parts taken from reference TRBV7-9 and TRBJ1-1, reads DTGVSQNPRHKITKRGQNVTFRCDPISEHNRLYWYRQTLGQGPEFLTYFQNEAQLEKSRLLSDRFSAERPKGSFSTLEIQRTEQGDSAMYLCASRPGLPNTEAFFGQGTRLTVV.